This TCR beta chain was identified in a study of blood T cell repertoires in COVID-19. Study context: From the United States, Italy and Spain came samples of acute and convalescent COVID-19.

This CDR3 comprises 15 residues. From germline, CDR1 is MNHEY and CDR2 SVGAGI. Trimming pared 0 bases from V and 5 bases from J, leaving 14 bases between. In the authors' workflow: Reference gene primer amplification yielded estimated nucleated cell counts. Measured with immunoSEQ multiplex PCR; TCRdb has only the in-frame clones, and not every one. The V and J calls and the clone size are those of that table, but D and trimming were determined from the DNA. The data hold 100,000 to 150,000 clones, with roughly 86% observed a single time. The clonotype was recovered from a woman between 70 and 85 years old with COVID-19, enrolled during active disease. J is TRBJ2-7 and V is TRBV6-5; the D is unclear. Sequenced input: peripheral blood. CDR3 bases: TGTGCCAGCAGTTACTCGATTAATAGCTTCGACGAGCAGTACTTC. Translation: CASSYSINSFDEQYF.